What follows are 24 T cell receptor beta chains derived from one specimen sequenced in a study of regulatory T cells in long-lasting Graves disease. Investigators prepared the TCR beta libraries by applying iRepertoire HTBI primers and Arm-PCR of CDR3 regions. TCRdb re-analysed the multiplex PCR reads in MiXCR, keeping a single row per CDR3 protein. The repertoire holds approximately 350,000 distinct CDR3 sequences, with 15% to 20% as singletons. Described time point: newly diagnosed GD, antithyroid drugs for less than 3 months. After RNA was extracted from PBMCs, the TCR library was made from it. These sequences were also reported in another study, on T cells in Graves' hyperthyroidism and ophthalmopathy.

The sample here was peripheral blood mononuclear cells (PBMCs), taken at new diagnosis, from a patient treated with antithyroid drugs. These receptors were taken from a woman aged 18-29 years with Graves disease.

V usage is TRBV29-1 and J usage is TRBJ1-3; 10 positions match TRBD1. Germline loops: CDR1 SQVTM, CDR2 ANQGSEA. V lost 7 bases to trimming and J lost 4 bases; unmatched junction nucleotides: 13. The CDR3 contains 16 residues. The CDR3 nucleotides read TGCAGCGCCACAAAGACAGGGGGCTTTCTCGGAAACACCATATATTTT. This gives the protein CSATKTGGFLGNTIYF.

This clonotype was seen ten or more times. The chain uses TRBV20-1 and TRBJ2-1, with 7 bases fitting TRBD1. J lost 3 bases, V lost 3 bases, and 8 bases had no gene match. This CDR3 contains 15 residues. The germline V gene encodes CDR1 DFQATT and CDR2 SNEGSKA (reference sequence). CDR3: CSASAVTGLYNEQFF. The CDR3 DNA reads as TGCAGTGCTAGCGCCGTGACAGGGCTCTACAATGAGCAGTTCTTC.

The chain combines TRBV7-2 with TRBJ2-5, with D hard to call. The V and J ends lost 6 bases and 5 bases respectively, with 13 bases between them. This CDR3 contains 13 residues. CDR1 SGHTA and CDR2 FQGNSA come from the germline V gene. CDR3 coding DNA: TGTGCCAGCAGGCCGCCGGGTTGGGAGACCCAGTACTTC. It is translated as CASRPPGWETQYF.

J is TRBJ2-5 and V is TRBV20-1; maybe TRBD1 (5 bases). Germline CDR1 is DFQATT and CDR2 is SNEGSKA (reference sequence). Deletions cut 0 bases from V and 1 base from J, with 6 bases between. The CDR3 is made up of 13 amino acids. CDR3: CSARDRAQETQYF. CDR3 coding DNA: TGCAGTGCTAGAGACAGGGCCCAAGAGACCCAGTACTTC.

The V gene is TRBV7-2, the J gene TRBJ1-2; 10 nucleotides agree with TRBD1. The V segment lost 5 bases and the J segment 2 bases; nucleotides outside the gene matches: 11. CDR1 SGHTA and CDR2 FQGNSA come from the germline V gene. CDR3 length: 17 residues. The CDR3 here is CASSPNFGTGENYGYTF. The CDR3 nucleotides are TGTGCCAGCAGCCCCAACTTCGGGACAGGGGAAAACTATGGCTACACCTTC.

This clonotype showed up many times. The V gene is TRBV9, the J gene TRBJ1-2; D remains unclear. The CDR3 loop spans 12 amino acids. Germline lookup yields CDR1 SGDLS and CDR2 YYNGEE. V was cut by 2 bases and J by 4 bases, with 6 bases left in between. CDR3 bases: TGTGCCAGCAGCGTGGAGGGCTATGGCTACACCTTC. Its protein is CASSVEGYGYTF.

The chain links TRBV11-2 to TRBJ2-3; D is possibly TRBD1 or TRBD2 (6 bases each). The germline gives CDR1 SGHAT, CDR2 FQNNGV. Trimming removed 1 base at V and 2 bases at J, with 16 bases between. The CDR3 contains 17 residues. The CDR3 sequence: CASSLGGAGTITDTQYF. DNA of the CDR3: TGTGCCAGCAGCTTAGGGGGGGCGGGTACTATCACAGATACGCAGTATTTT.

There are a few counts of this clonotype. The chain is built from TRBV9 and TRBJ1-5; D is perhaps TRBD1 (5 bases). Trimming left V 0 bases short and J 4 bases short, with 14 bases between. The CDR3 spans 16 residues. Germline CDR1 is SGDLS and CDR2 is YYNGEE. The CDR3 loop is CASSVEGGVGNQPQHF. The CDR3 region has the DNA TGTGCCAGCAGCGTAGAAGGAGGGGTTGGGAATCAGCCCCAGCATTTT.

In nucleotides, the CDR3 is TGTGCCATCGCAGCCACTCAGGATGAAAAACTGTTTTTT. It is translated as CAIAATQDEKLFF. The chain joins TRBV10-3 to TRBJ1-4; D ambiguous. The CDR3 is made up of 13 amino acids. Looked up from germline, CDR1 is ENHRY and CDR2 is SYGVKD. V lost 8 bases to trimming and J lost 6 bases, with 13 bases between them.

This chain connects TRBV4-2 to TRBJ1-2; no reliable D call. CDR3 length: 17 amino acids. Trimming removed 2 bases at V and 5 bases at J, with 21 bases between. Germline CDR1 LGHNA, CDR2 YNFKEQ. The chain's CDR3 is CASSQTGEGTWGYGYTF. As DNA, the CDR3 is TGTGCCAGCAGCCAAACCGGGGAGGGAACCTGGGGTTATGGCTACACCTTC.

Only one count was recorded for this clonotype. V is TRBV14 and J is TRBJ2-1; 8 nucleotides agree with TRBD1. CDR3 size: 15 residues. V lost 1 base to trimming and J lost 5 bases; unmatched junction nucleotides: 4. In germline, CDR1 is SGHDN, CDR2 FVKESK. DNA for the CDR3: TGTGCCAGCAGCCAAGGGCAGGGGGCGAACAATGAGCAGTTCTTC. This codes for CASSQGQGANNEQFF.

To note about this clonotype: This may be a read error, as it is one base from a much larger clone. V gene TRBV7-6 combines with J gene TRBJ2-7; 8 bases are a match to TRBD1. The CDR3 length is 14 residues. CDR1 SGHVS and CDR2 FNYEAQ come from the germline V gene. The CDR3 nucleotides read TGTGCCAGCAGCCCCAGGACAGGGATCTACGAGCAGTGCTTC. It encodes CASSPRTGIYEQCF.

This clonotype was detected many times. An end of the junction differs from the germline gene, which may be a read error. The chain couples TRBV5-1 to TRBJ2-5; D is unresolved. The CDR3 length is 13 residues. Germline lookup yields CDR1 SGHRS and CDR2 YFSETQ. The CDR3 region is CASSLRTGETQYF. CDR3 coding DNA: TGTGCCAGCAGCTTAAGAACCGGGGAGACCCAGTACTTC.

The chain combines TRBV4-1 with TRBJ1-2; tentatively, D is TRBD1 (6 bases). The CDR3 runs to 14 residues. V lost 5 bases and J 3 bases, leaving 13 bases between the germline ends. Germline-derived CDR1 and CDR2 are MGHRA and YSYEKL. For the CDR3, the DNA is TGCGCCAGCAGCGCACCAGGGGATTACTATGGCTACACCTTC. Amino acids: CASSAPGDYYGYTF.

In its sample, this clonotype was seen a few times. The chain recombines TRBV11-2 with TRBJ2-3, with TRBD1 matching over 12 bases. V trimming: 5 bases; J trimming: 8 bases; junction bases outside the gene matches: 5. Germline V CDR1 and CDR2: SGHAT, FQNNGV. The CDR3 length is 14 residues. CDR3 amino acids: CASSGRDRGLTQYF. CDR3 bases: TGTGCCAGCAGCGGCCGGGACAGGGGGCTTACGCAGTATTTT.

The chain uses TRBV5-1 and TRBJ2-3, with 7 bases aligning to TRBD2. V lost 5 bases to trimming and J lost 0 bases; unmatched junction nucleotides: 3. The CDR3 totals 14 residues. Germline V lookup: CDR1 SGHRS, CDR2 YFSETQ. CDR3 region: CASRNGGSTDTQYF. CDR3 coding DNA: TGCGCCAGCAGAAACGGGGGGAGCACAGATACGCAGTATTTT.

This clonotype appeared many times. The chain combines TRBV5-1 with TRBJ2-7; 7 nucleotides align to TRBD2. The length of the CDR3 is 14 residues. V trimming: 2 bases; J trimming: 5 bases; junction bases outside the gene matches: 7. The germline CDR1 and CDR2 sequences are SGHRS and YFSETQ. The CDR3 coding sequence is TGCGCCAGCAGCTTAAGCGGGACTATCAACGAGCAGTACTTC. Its protein is CASSLSGTINEQYF.

J is TRBJ1-4 and V is TRBV6-1, with D unresolved. This CDR3 is 15 amino acids long. Per germline, CDR1 MNHNS and CDR2 SASEGT. V lost 6 bases and J lost 3, with 14 bases in between. The CDR3 is CASRHPRNPNEKLFF. The DNA of the CDR3 is TGTGCCAGCAGGCACCCCAGGAACCCTAATGAAAAACTGTTTTTT.

The chain recombines TRBV7-6 with TRBJ2-2; tentatively, D is TRBD2 (5 bases). Germline CDR1 and CDR2: SGHVS and FNYEAQ. V was pared by 8 bases and J by 7 bases, with 11 bases between. The CDR3 covers 12 residues. The CDR3 nucleotides are TGTGCCAGCCAACTCGGGAACGGGGAGCTGTTTTTT. Translating it yields CASQLGNGELFF.

The table lists this clonotype with a few counts. One junction end disagrees with the germline gene, perhaps due to a read error. CDR3 residues: CASSLETSGSGNEQFF. In DNA form, the CDR3 reads TGTGCTAGCAGCTTAGAGACTAGCGGGAGTGGGAATGAGCAGTTCTTC. The chain recombines TRBV7-7 with TRBJ2-1; TRBD2 aligns across 12 bases. Germline V gives CDR1 SSHAT, CDR2 FNYEAQ (reference sequence). CDR3 length equals 16 residues.

The chain links TRBV29-1 to TRBJ1-4, with a tentative D call TRBD1 (5 bases). CDR3 size: 13 residues. Germline lookup yields CDR1 SQVTM and CDR2 ANQGSEA. V was pared by 4 bases and J by 4 bases, with 10 bases between. The CDR3 protein is CSVVGAHNEKLFF. The DNA for the CDR3 is TGCAGCGTTGTAGGGGCCCATAATGAAAAACTGTTTTTT.

This clonotype has just a few counts. This chain connects TRBV20-1 to TRBJ2-7; 8 bases are shared with TRBD2. The trim removed 3 bases at V and 4 bases at J, leaving 8 bases unmatched. The CDR3 has 14 residues. Germline V gives CDR1 DFQATT, CDR2 SNEGSKA (reference sequence). CDR3 loop: CSASSRGGLYEQYF. The CDR3, as DNA: TGCAGTGCTAGTTCCCGGGGGGGCCTTTACGAGCAGTACTTC.

This clonotype was found many times. The chain uses TRBV7-3 and TRBJ2-3, with 7 positions matching TRBD1. V lost 4 bases and J lost 1; bases outside the gene matches: 5. CDR1 and CDR2 (germline): SGHTA, FQGTGA. The CDR3 is 15 residues long. CDR3 protein: CASSSRTGGTDTQYF. The CDR3 region has the DNA TGTGCCAGCAGCTCCAGGACAGGCGGCACAGATACGCAGTATTTT.

J is TRBJ1-3 and V is TRBV19, with D unclear. The CDR3 contains 12 residues. The germline V gene has CDR1 LNHDA and CDR2 SQIVND (reference sequence). Trimming stripped 2 bases from V and 10 bases from J, with 9 bases between. In nucleotides, the CDR3 is TGTGCCAGTAGTATACCCAGGACGACCATATATTTT. Translated, it gives CASSIPRTTIYF.